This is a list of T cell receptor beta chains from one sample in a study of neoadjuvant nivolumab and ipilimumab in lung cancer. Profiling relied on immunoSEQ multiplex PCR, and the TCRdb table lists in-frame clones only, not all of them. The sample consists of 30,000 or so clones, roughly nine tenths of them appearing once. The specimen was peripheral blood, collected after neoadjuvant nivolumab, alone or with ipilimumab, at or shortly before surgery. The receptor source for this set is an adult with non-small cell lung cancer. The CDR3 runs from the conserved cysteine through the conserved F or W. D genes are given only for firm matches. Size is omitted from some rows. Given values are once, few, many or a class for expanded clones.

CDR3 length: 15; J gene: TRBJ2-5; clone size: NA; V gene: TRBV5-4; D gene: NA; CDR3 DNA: TGTGCCAGCAGCTTGGACATAGCCCGGCAAGAGACCCAGTACTTC; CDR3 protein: CASSLDIARQETQYF
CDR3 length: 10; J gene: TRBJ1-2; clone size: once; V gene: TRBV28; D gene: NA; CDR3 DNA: TGTGCCAGCAGTTCAGGGGGCTACACCTTC; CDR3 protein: CASSSGGYTF
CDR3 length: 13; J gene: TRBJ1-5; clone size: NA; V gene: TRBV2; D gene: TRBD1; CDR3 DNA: TGTGCCAGCAGAGGGGACAGCGTACAGCCCCAGCATTTT; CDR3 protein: CASRGDSVQPQHF
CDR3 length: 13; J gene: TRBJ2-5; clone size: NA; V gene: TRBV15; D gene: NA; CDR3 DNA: TGTGCCACCAGCATGGTCAGGGCAGAGACCCAGTACTTC; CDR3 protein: CATSMVRAETQYF
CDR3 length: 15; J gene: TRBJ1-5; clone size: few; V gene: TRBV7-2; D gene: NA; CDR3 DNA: TGTGCCAGCAGTCGACGCGGGGGTAGCAATCAGCCCCAGCATTTT; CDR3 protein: CASSRRGGSNQPQHF
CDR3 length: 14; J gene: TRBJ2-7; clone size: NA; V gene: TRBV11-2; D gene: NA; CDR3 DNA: TGTGCCAGCAGCTTTAATGGCGCTTCCTACGAGCAGTACTTC; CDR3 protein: CASSFNGASYEQYF
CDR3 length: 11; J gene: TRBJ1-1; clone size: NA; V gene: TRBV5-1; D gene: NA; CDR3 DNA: TGCGCCAGCAGCTCGGACGGTGAAGCTTTCTTT; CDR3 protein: CASSSDGEAFF
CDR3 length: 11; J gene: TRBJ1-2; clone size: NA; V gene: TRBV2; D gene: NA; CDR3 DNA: TGTGCCAGCAGTGAACAAGCGGGCTACACCTTC; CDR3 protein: CASSEQAGYTF
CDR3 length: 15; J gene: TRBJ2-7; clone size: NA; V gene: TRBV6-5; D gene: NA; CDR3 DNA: TGTGCCAGCAGTTACGGGGGTTCACTCCCCCTCGAGCAGTACTTC; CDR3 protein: CASSYGGSLPLEQYF
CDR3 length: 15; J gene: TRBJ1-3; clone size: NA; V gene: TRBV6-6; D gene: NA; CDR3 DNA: TGTGCCAGCAGTTATACGGGTGGCCGGGAATACACCATATATTTT; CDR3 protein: CASSYTGGREYTIYF
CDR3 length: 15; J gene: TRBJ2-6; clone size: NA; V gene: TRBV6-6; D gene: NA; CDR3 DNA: TGTGCCAGCAGTACAGGGCGCTCTGGGGCCAACGTCCTGACTTTC; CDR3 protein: CASSTGRSGANVLTF
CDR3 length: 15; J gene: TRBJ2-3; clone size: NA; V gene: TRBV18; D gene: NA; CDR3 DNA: TGTGCCAGCTCACCAACCCGGGGCAGCACAGATACGCAGTATTTT; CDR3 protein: CASSPTRGSTDTQYF
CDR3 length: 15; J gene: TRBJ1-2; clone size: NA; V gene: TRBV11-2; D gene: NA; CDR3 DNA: TGTGCCAGCAGCTCCATAAGAGGGGGGGGCGGTGGCTACACCTTC; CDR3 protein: CASSSIRGGGGGYTF
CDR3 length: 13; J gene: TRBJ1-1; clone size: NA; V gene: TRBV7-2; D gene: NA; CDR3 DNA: TGTGCCAGCAGCTTCGTGTCGGGCGCGGAAGCTTTCTTT; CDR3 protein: CASSFVSGAEAFF
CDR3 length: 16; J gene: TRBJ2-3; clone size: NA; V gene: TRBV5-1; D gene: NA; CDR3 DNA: TGCGCCAGCAGTTACAAGACAGGCGCCGGGGCAGATACGCAGTATTTT; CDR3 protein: CASSYKTGAGADTQYF
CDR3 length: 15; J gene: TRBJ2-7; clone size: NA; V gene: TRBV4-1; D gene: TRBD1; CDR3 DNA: TGCGCCAGCACACCGTCCGGGACAGGCTCCTACGAGCAGTACTTC; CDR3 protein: CASTPSGTGSYEQYF
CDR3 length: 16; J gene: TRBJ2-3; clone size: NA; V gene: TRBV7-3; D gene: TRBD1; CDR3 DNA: TGTGCCAGCAGCTTAATGGGACAGGGCTTTGGAGATACGCAGTATTTT; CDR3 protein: CASSLMGQGFGDTQYF
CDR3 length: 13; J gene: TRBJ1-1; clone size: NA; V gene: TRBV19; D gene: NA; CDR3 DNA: TGTGCCAGTAGTGCCCGAGGGAACACTGAAGCTTTCTTT; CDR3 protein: CASSARGNTEAFF
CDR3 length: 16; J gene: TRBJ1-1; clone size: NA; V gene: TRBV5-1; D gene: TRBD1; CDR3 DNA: TGCGCCAGCAGCTTCGCGGGGACAGGGTCGGGCACTGAAGCTTTCTTT; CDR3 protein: CASSFAGTGSGTEAFF
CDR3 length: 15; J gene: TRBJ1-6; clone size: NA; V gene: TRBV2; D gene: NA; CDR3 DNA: TGTGCCAGCAGTGAAGAAAACTCCTATAATTCACCCCTCCACTTT; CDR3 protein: CASSEENSYNSPLHF
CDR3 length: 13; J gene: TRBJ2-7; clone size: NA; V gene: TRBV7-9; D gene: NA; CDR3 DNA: TGTGCCAGCAGCTTTCCCGGCTCCTACGAGCAGTACTTC; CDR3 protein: CASSFPGSYEQYF
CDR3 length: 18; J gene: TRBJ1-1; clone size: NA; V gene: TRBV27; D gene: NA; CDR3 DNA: TGTGCCAGCAGTTCATACCGACCGGGACTGACGCCGAACACTGAAGCTTTCTTT; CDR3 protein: CASSSYRPGLTPNTEAFF
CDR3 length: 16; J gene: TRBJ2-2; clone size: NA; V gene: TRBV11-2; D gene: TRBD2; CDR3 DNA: TGTGCCAGCAGCTCAGGACTAGCGGGGGGCACCGGGGAGCTGTTTTTT; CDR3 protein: CASSSGLAGGTGELFF
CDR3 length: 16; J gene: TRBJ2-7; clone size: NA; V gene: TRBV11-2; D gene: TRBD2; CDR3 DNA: TGTGCCAGCAGATCGCCCCGCGGGGGAATACCCTACGAGCAGTACTTC; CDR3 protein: CASRSPRGGIPYEQYF
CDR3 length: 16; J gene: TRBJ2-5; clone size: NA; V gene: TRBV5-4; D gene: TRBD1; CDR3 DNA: TGTGCCAGCAGCTTGAGACAGGGAAGTCCCCAAGAGACCCAGTACTTC; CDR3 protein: CASSLRQGSPQETQYF
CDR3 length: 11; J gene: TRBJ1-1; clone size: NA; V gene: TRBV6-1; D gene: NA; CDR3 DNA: TGTGCCAGCAGTGAAGGAGAACAAGCTTTCTTT; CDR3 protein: CASSEGEQAFF
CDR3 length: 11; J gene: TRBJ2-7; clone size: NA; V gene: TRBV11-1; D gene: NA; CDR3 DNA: TGTGCCAGCAGCCCGGGCGACGAGCAGTACTTC; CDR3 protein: CASSPGDEQYF
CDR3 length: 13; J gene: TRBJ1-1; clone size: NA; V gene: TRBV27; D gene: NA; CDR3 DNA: TGTGCCAGCAGTCCCAATGGGGCCGCTGAAGCTTTCTTT; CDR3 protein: CASSPNGAAEAFF
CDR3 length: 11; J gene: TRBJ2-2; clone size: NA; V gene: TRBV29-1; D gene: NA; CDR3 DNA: TGCAGCGTCCAGGGCCCCGGGGAGCTGTTTTTT; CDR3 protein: CSVQGPGELFF
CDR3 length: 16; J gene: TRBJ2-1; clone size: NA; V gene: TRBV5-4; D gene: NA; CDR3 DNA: TGTGCCAGCAGCTTGTGGGGAAATAGAAACTACAATGAGCAGTTCTTC; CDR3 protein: CASSLWGNRNYNEQFF
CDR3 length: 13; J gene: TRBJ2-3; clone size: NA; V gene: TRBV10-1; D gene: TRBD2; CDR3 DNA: TGCGCCAGCAGTGCCGGGACGGGGGGTACGCAGTATTTT; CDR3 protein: CASSAGTGGTQYF
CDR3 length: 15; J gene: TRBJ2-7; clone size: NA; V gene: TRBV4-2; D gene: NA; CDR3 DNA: TGTGCCAGCAGCCAAGACAAAGGACAGATCTACGAGCAGTACTTC; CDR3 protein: CASSQDKGQIYEQYF
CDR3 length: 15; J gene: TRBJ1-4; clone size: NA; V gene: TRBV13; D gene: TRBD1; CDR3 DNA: TGTGCCAGCAGCTTGGCCGGGACAGGTGATGAAAAACTGTTTTTT; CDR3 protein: CASSLAGTGDEKLFF
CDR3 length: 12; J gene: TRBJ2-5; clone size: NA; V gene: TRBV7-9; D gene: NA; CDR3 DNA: TGTGCCAGCAGCCCCCGTGTCTCGACCCAGTACTTC; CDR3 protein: CASSPRVSTQYF
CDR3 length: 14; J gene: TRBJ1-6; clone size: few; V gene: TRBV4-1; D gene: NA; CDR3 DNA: TGCGCCAGCAGCCAATCAGTAAGGGATTCACCCCTCCACTTT; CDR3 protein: CASSQSVRDSPLHF
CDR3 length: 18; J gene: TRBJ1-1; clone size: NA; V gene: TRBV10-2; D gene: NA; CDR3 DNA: TGCGCCAGCAGTGAGGATCTATTCGCCTTGGAGACGAACACTGAAGCTTTCTTT; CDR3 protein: CASSEDLFALETNTEAFF
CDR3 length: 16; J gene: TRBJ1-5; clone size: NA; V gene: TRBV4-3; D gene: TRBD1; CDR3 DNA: TGCGCCAGCAGCCAAGGCGGAGGACAGGGAACACAGCCCCAGCATTTT; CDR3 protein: CASSQGGGQGTQPQHF
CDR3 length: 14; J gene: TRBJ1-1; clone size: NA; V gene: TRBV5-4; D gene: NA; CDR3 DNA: TGTGCCAGCAGCTTGACGGGGGGGAGCACTGAAGCTTTCTTT; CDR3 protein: CASSLTGGSTEAFF
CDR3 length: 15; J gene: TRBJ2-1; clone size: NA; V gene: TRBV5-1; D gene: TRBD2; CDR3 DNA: TGCGCCAGCAGCGCCGTAGCGGGGAGCTACAATGAGCAGTTCTTC; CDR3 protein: CASSAVAGSYNEQFF
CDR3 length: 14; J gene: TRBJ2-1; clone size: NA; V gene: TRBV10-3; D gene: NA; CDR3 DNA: TGTGCCATCAGTGAAGGGGAAGGGAGCAATGAGCAGTTCTTC; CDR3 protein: CAISEGEGSNEQFF
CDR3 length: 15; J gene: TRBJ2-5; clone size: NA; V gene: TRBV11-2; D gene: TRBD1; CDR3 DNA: TGTGCCAGCAGCTTATTAACAGGGGGCAGTGAGACCCAGTACTTC; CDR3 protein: CASSLLTGGSETQYF
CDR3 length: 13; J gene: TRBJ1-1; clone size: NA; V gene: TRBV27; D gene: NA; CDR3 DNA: TGTGCCAGCAGCTCCCACTTGAACACTGAAGCTTTCTTT; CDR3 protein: CASSSHLNTEAFF
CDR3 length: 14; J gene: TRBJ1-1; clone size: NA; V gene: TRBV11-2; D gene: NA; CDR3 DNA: TGTGCCAGCAGCTCTAGGGGTGTGATGCTTGAAGCTTTCTTT; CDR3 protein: CASSSRGVMLEAFF
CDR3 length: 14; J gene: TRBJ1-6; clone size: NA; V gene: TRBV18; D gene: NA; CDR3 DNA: TGTGCCAGCACGGCGGCCGGAGGGGATTCACCCCTCCACTTT; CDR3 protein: CASTAAGGDSPLHF
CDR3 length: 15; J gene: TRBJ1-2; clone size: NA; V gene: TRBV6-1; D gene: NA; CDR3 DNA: TGTGCCAGCAGTGTCGTACTTCAGGATTCCTGGGGCTACACCTTC; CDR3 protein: CASSVVLQDSWGYTF
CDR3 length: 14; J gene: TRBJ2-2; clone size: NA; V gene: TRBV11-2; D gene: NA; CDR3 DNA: TGTGCCAGCAGCCCACGGGCGAACACCGGGGAGCTGTTTTTT; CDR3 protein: CASSPRANTGELFF
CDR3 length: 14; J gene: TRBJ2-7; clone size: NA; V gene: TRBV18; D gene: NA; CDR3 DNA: TGTGCCAGCTCACCTGGACGGAGCTCCTACGAGCAGTACTTC; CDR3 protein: CASSPGRSSYEQYF
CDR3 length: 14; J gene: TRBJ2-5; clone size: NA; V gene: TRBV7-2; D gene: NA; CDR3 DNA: TGTGCCAGCAGCCCCCAGCCGGGGGAAGGGACCCAGTACTTC; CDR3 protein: CASSPQPGEGTQYF
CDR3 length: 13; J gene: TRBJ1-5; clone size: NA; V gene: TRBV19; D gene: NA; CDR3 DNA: TGTGCCAGTAGTATAATGGGCAATCAGCCCCAGCATTTT; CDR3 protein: CASSIMGNQPQHF
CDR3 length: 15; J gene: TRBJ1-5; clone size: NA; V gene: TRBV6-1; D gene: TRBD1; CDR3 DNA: TGTGCCAGCAGTGTCCAGGGGGTTCCTAATCAGCCCCAGCATTTT; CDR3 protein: CASSVQGVPNQPQHF
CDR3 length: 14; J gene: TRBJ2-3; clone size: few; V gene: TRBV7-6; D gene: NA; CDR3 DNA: TGTGCCAGCAGCTTGGCGGGGCAGGGAGATACGCAGTATTTT; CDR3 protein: CASSLAGQGDTQYF
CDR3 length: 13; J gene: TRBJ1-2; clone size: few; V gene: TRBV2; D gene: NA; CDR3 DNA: TGTGCCAGCAGTGAAGGACCTGTCGGGGGCTACACCTTC; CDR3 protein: CASSEGPVGGYTF
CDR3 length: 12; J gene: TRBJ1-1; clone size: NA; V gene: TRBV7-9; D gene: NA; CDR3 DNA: TGTGCCAGCGGATACCCAGACAGGGAAGCTTTCTTT; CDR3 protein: CASGYPDREAFF
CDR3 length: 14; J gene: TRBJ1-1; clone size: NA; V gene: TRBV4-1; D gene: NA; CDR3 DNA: TGCGCCAGCAGCCAAGAAGTCAGGGAAACTGAAGCTTTCTTT; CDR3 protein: CASSQEVRETEAFF
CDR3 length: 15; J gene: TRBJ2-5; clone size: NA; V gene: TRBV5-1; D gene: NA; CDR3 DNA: TGCGCCAGCAGCTTGGTCCCCCAGGGGTCGGAGACCCAGTACTTC; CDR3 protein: CASSLVPQGSETQYF